This T cell receptor (beta chain) came from a study of human T cells and chemical hapten exposure (dated by TCRdb to about 2021). Turning to the overall study: For sensitization, 2% DPC in acetone was applied to a 2 cm by 2 cm area of upper inner arm skin. Libraries were pooled for sequencing, and per-sample TCR yields varied mainly because of small differences in library volumes within the pool. Most of the patients in the cohort were female, and the cohort covered alopecia areata with under or over 50% scalp involvement, alopecia totalis and alopecia universalis. Weekly therapeutic DPC doses were additionally applied to the scalp of patients throughout the roughly 22-week study period. Blood samples were taken from patients before sensitization (week 0) and then at 2, 6 and about 24 weeks after DPC sensitization. Patch tests used Finn chambers with 0.01% DPC on the upper back, scored after 6 days by International Contact Dermatitis Research Group standards. Peripheral blood TCR repertoire changes were tracked in vivo in alopecia patients during primary and secondary sensitization to the hapten diphenylcyclopropenone (DPC). For TCR sequencing, blood came from 25 to 35 alopecia patients at anywhere from one to four time points (pre-sensitization, 2, 6 and 24 weeks).

The time point label corresponds to: pre-sensitization, week 0. The sample's treatment or condition label, decoded: therapeutic diphenylcyclopropenone sensitization with weekly scalp DPC. At each patch-test visit, blood was drawn before the patch test was applied. To be eligible, patients had to be aged 18 to 70, diagnosed with alopecia and judged suitable for DPC therapy, while pregnant patients were excluded. Total RNA was extracted from unfractionated whole blood collected in Tempus Blood RNA tubes. Concerning this clonotype itself: Its antigen is not yet known. Base qualities were left out, and no much larger clone turns up one base away.

General study outcomes and caveats: Compared with pre-sensitization or healthy control sets, expanded TCRs formed significantly more large CDR3 similarity clusters, which is consistent with antigen-driven responses. After repeated subsampling, the strength of the expansion versus patch-test correlation and the threshold at which it became significant changed. Because all patients had alopecia, a presumed autoimmune disease, the immune response of the patients might differ from that of healthy individuals. The number of PT1 expanded TCRs positively correlated with patch test score, significant at thresholds 8, 16 and 32 but not 4. No change with DPC sensitization was found in the number of TCRs above 1 in 1000 frequency, and no evidence of global repertoire structure alterations was found.

Taken from cysteine to phenylalanine, the CDR3 has 15 residues. The DNA shown is the 45-base CDR3, in frame from base 1. Trimming removed 1 base from V and 5 bases from J; the gene matches leave 8 bases unexplained. CDR1 and CDR2 were assigned from the germline V gene as SQVTM and ANQGSEA. The library was generated by RACE. For sequencing, a NextSeq 500 was employed. During library preparation, unique molecular identifiers were attached to individual cDNA molecules so that TCRs could be counted quantitatively and reproducibly. From each blood RNA sample, both TCR alpha and TCR beta chains were sequenced. The source study handled its data this way. A median of roughly 99,000 TCRs per sample was observed, with a range of 23,224 to 690,600. The Decombinator software suite was used to annotate V, J and CDR3 in the TCR reads. To make PS versus PT1 abundance plots, every sample was subsampled to the same number of TCRs (28,000). Expanded TCRs were defined as absent before sensitization and observed at least eight times at the 2-week time point. TCRdb reanalyzed the raw reads on its own, using fastp at Q25 for trimming and MiXCR for clone calling, and kept in-frame beta chains. When rows share a CDR3 protein, they turn into one entry using the most common DNA and genes. TCRdb assigned the V and J calls; the authors' analysis was not used. Within this sample are 150,000 to 200,000 distinct CDR3 sequences, with roughly 30% of them counted one time only. The ten top clones hold just under 3% of the sample.

Here the chain combines TRBV29-1 and TRBJ1-1, with 9 bases in between that match TRBD1. The specimen comprised whole blood, sampled in connection with sensitization to the hapten diphenylcyclopropenone (DPC). The sequence derives from a woman aged 30 to 39 with alopecia areata. Some clones in this sample may be carry-over from other donors' samples. The nucleotides read TGCAGCGTTGAAGGGACAGGGGATTTTCGGACTGAAGCTTTCTTT. Translated, it gives CSVEGTGDFRTEAFF.